This TCR beta chain was recovered during a study of blood T cell repertoires in COVID-19 (TCRdb year 2020). Background on the whole study: Samples from collaborators originated in the United States, Italy and Spain and spanned both the acute and convalescent phases of COVID-19. The material from the prospective study consisted of cDNA or gDNA derived from T cells, B-cell-depleted T cells, or PBMCs. Subjects who had been exposed to COVID-19, were actively infected with it, or had recovered from it provided the deeply sampled blood TCRbeta repertoires that made up the dataset. The repertoires were released in a freely available public database meant as a resource for research on the immune response to SARS-CoV-2. The samples were drawn from two sources: the first 160 participants of the ongoing ImmuneRACE study, and 950 to 1,500 subjects contributed by 6 global collaborators. Sample metadata almost always included a de-identified subject ID, COVID-19 status, age in years and sex. Where HLA class I and class II types were available, the types were taken from metadata supplied by the sample provider, not from assay-based typing.

Via the germline V gene, CDR1 is MNHNS and CDR2 SASEGT. Trimming takes 4 bases off V and 3 bases off J; junction bases not matched to a gene: 9. Including cysteine and phenylalanine, the CDR3 has 16 amino acids. Kept here is only the CDR3 DNA, which spans 48 bases and is read in frame from base 1. TCRbeta CDR3 regions were amplified from genomic DNA by means of the immunoSEQ Assay, a bias-controlled multiplex PCR. In the source study's methods: Within the assay, amplification of reference gene primers was used to estimate how many nucleated cells each sample contained. To quantify the absolute abundance of each unique TCRbeta CDR3 rearrangement, sequence reads were collapsed and filtered. For each sample, productive Simpson clonality was calculated as the square root of Simpson's diversity index over productive rearrangements. TCRdb provides this immuneACCESS table in a form limited to in-frame rearrangements. Some clones are lacking; in checked studies, under half of them reflect an unresolved V gene, and why the rest are absent is not known. V, J and clone size derive from that table, while D and trimming were established from the DNA sequence. In this sample the table shows 200,000 or so clones, around 84% of which occur a single time. The ten top clones hold 5% to 6.5% of the sample.

Broader findings and caveats from the paper: The amount of clinical and demographic metadata varied by source and participant and was provided uncurated.

A word on this clone: What antigen it recognizes has not been identified. Base-call qualities are not available, and no considerably larger clone is one nucleotide away.

Another Seattle source contributed samples from volunteer blood donors who had recovered from COVID-19. Each collaborating institution followed its own protocols to collect whole blood in K2EDTA tubes. Collaborator samples were shipped for TCRbeta analysis as frozen whole blood, isolated PBMCs, or DNA extracted from either sample type. Sequenced material: peripheral blood. The V and J segments used are TRBV6-1 and TRBJ2-1, and 7 bases in between align with TRBD2. The TCR sequence derives from a woman aged 60-75 years who had recovered from COVID-19. In nucleotide form, the sequence is TGTGCCAGCAGTGCTTTTTCGGGGGGACTCTACAATGAGCAGTTCTTC. It codes for CASSAFSGGLYNEQFF.